These 17 T cell receptor beta chains came from one sample sequenced in a study of early T cells in non-severe SARS-CoV-2 infection. TCRdb reprocessed the 5' RACE reads via MiXCR and lists one record per CDR3 protein. The sample has tens of thousands of distinct CDR3 sequences, about 11% seen once. The sample comprised whole blood. The receptor set was obtained from an adult who was a healthcare worker with PCR-confirmed SARS-CoV-2 infection or an uninfected control (not recorded which).

The J gene is TRBJ2-3, the V gene TRBV7-2, with 12 nucleotides matching TRBD2. The trim removed 5 bases at V and 8 bases at J, leaving 5 bases unmatched. This CDR3 region has 14 residues. Germline lookup yields CDR1 SGHTA and CDR2 FQGNSA. The CDR3: CASSPSGGAGTQYF. The DNA of the CDR3 is TGTGCCAGCAGCCCTAGCGGGGGGGCCGGTACGCAGTATTTT.

A remark on this clonotype: Just one base apart from a much larger clone, this may be a read error. The V gene is TRBV5-6, the J gene TRBJ1-2; no firm D call. This CDR3 is 13 amino acids long. CDR1 and CDR2 (germline): SGHDT, YYEEEE. CDR3 amino acids: CATSLSPTGGYTF. For the CDR3, the DNA is TGTGCCACCAGCCTCTCCCCCACGGGCGGCTACACCTTC.

This clonotype has only a few counts. J is TRBJ2-5 and V is TRBV11-2, with D uncertain. V lost 1 base and J 1 base, leaving 13 bases between the germline ends. The CDR3 is 16 residues long. Germline V gene data show CDR1 as SGHAT and CDR2 as FQNNGV. CDR3 loop: CASSLGRSLFQETQYF. As DNA, the CDR3 is TGTGCCAGCAGCTTAGGGAGAAGCCTATTCCAAGAGACCCAGTACTTC.

This clonotype was detected ten times or more. V gene TRBV2 combines with J gene TRBJ1-1; 7 bases are shared with TRBD1. The V gene end was trimmed by 6 bases and the J gene end by 6 bases; junction bases not matched to a gene: 7. The CDR3 runs 13 residues. CDR1 is SNHLY and CDR2 is FYNNEI in the germline V gene. The CDR3 region is CASSVQGPSEAFF. CDR3 nucleotide sequence: TGTGCCAGCAGCGTACAGGGGCCTTCTGAAGCTTTCTTT.

This clonotype was counted a few times. The rearrangement links TRBV6-6 to TRBJ2-7, with D maybe TRBD2 (5 bases). V lost 0 bases, J lost 6 bases, and 9 bases lay in between. This CDR3 is 13 amino acids long. CDR1 and CDR2 (germline): MNHNY, SVGAGI (reference sequence). The CDR3 DNA reads TGTGCCAGCAGTTACTCGGGCGCGGGCGAGCAGTACTTC. Its protein is CASSYSGAGEQYF.

This clonotype has ten or more counts. V and J are TRBV10-3 and TRBJ2-1; 11 nucleotides match TRBD2. Germline assignment: CDR1 ENHRY and CDR2 SYGVKD. CDR3 length: 17 amino acids. Trimming removed 6 bases from V and 0 bases from J; junction bases left unmatched: 7. CDR3 sequence: CAIRGGTSGSSYNEQFF. DNA for the CDR3: TGTGCCATCAGGGGGGGGACTAGCGGAAGCTCCTACAATGAGCAGTTCTTC.

In this sample, this clonotype turned up a few times. The chain recombines TRBV9 with TRBJ2-3; 11 bases fit TRBD1. This CDR3 spans 15 amino acids. V dropped 5 bases and J dropped 3; count of bases not matched to a gene: 5. Germline CDR1 and CDR2: SGDLS and YYNGEE. In DNA, the CDR3 is TGTGCCAGCAGGGACAGGGGGCGCAGTACAGATACGCAGTATTTT. Its translation is CASRDRGRSTDTQYF.

The gene calls are TRBV5-1 and TRBJ2-1, with no clear D. V was clipped by 4 bases and J by 6 bases, with 14 bases between them. This CDR3 region has 14 residues. CDR1 is SGHRS and CDR2 is YFSETQ in the germline V gene. This CDR3 reads CASSKILAANEQFF. Here the CDR3 DNA reads TGCGCCAGCAGCAAGATATTGGCGGCCAATGAGCAGTTCTTC.

The gene calls are TRBV12-3 or TRBV12-4 and TRBJ2-5, with 9 bases that match TRBD2. The CDR3 has 16 residues. V lost 7 bases to trimming and J lost 3 bases; unmatched junction nucleotides: 12. DNA for the CDR3: TGTGCCAGCACCCCCCAAGGGGCTAGCGGGAAAGAGACCCAGTACTTC. Translation: CASTPQGASGKETQYF.

This clonotype has only a few counts. The V gene is TRBV7-2, the J gene TRBJ2-1; 11 nucleotides match TRBD2. Germline assignment: CDR1 SGHTA and CDR2 FQGNSA. The V gene end was trimmed by 4 bases and the J gene end by 6 bases; junction bases not matched to a gene: 2. CDR3 length: 14 amino acids. The CDR3 here is CASSYSGGGNEQFF. CDR3 DNA: TGTGCCAGCAGCTATAGCGGGGGGGGCAATGAGCAGTTCTTC.

This clonotype has only a few counts. The rearrangement joins TRBV30 to TRBJ1-4; 7 bases line up with TRBD1. Germline CDR1 GTSNPN, CDR2 SVGIG (reference sequence). The CDR3 covers 13 residues. Unmatched junction bases numbered 11, after V lost 4 bases and J lost 12 bases. CDR3 in DNA: TGTGCCTGGAAAACGCCCGACAGGGTAGAACTGTTTTTT. It translates to CAWKTPDRVELFF. Full variable domain (rest looked up from reference TRBV30 and TRBJ1-4): SQTIHQWPATLVQPVGSPLSLECTVEGTSNPNLYWYRQAAGRGLQLLFYSVGIGQISSEVPQNLSASRPQDRQFILSSKKLLLSDSGFYLCAWKTPDRVELFFGSGTQLSVL.

This clonotype has a handful of counts. The gene calls are TRBV5-5 and TRBJ1-1; D is unresolved. The CDR3 is 13 amino acids. Germline V CDR1 and CDR2: SGHKS, YYEKEE (reference sequence). The ends were cut back, 0 bases at V and 6 bases at J, with 9 bases in the middle. The CDR3 DNA reads TGTGCCAGCAGCTTGGTGCTTTATGCTGAAGCTTTCTTT. The encoded protein is CASSLVLYAEAFF. Supplemented by reference TRBV5-5 and TRBJ1-1, the full variable domain reads DAGVTQSPTHLIKTRGQQVTLRCSPISGHKSVSWYQQVLGQGPQFIFQYYEKEERGRGNFPDRFSARQFPNYSSELNVNALLLGDSALYLCASSLVLYAEAFFGQGTRLTVV.

J is TRBJ1-6 and V is TRBV6-5; D gene ambiguous. Germline loops: CDR1 MNHEY, CDR2 SVGAGI. Between the trimmed V and J ends, which lost 8 bases and 0 bases, there was a span of 8 bases. The CDR3 covers 14 residues. CDR3 region: CASLALSYNSPLHF. DNA for the CDR3: TGTGCCAGCCTTGCCCTCTCCTATAATTCACCCCTCCACTTT.

About this clonotype itself: A read error may account for a junction end that differs from germline. The chain couples TRBV20-1 to TRBJ2-2, with 8 bases fitting TRBD1. Germline V gene data show CDR1 as DFQATT and CDR2 as SNEGSKA (reference sequence). This CDR3 has 13 residues. CDR3 amino acids: CRARTGPPGELFF. As DNA, the CDR3 is TGCAGGGCTAGGACAGGGCCCCCCGGGGAGCTGTTTTTT.

The CDR3 loop is CASSLDTSAKQGEAFF. In nucleotides, the CDR3 is TGTGCCAGCAGCTTAGATACCTCGGCCAAACAGGGTGAAGCTTTCTTT. The chain links TRBV11-2 to TRBJ1-1, with D possibly being TRBD1 (6 bases). In germline, CDR1 is SGHAT, CDR2 FQNNGV. Trimming removed 0 bases from V and 7 bases from J, with 18 bases in between. This CDR3 comprises 16 residues. The complete variable domain, with remaining parts taken from reference TRBV11-2 and TRBJ1-1, reads EAGVAQSPRYKIIEKRQSVAFWCNPISGHATLYWYQQILGQGPKLLIQFQNNGVVDDSQLPKDRFSAERLKGVDSTLKIQPAKLEDSAVYLCASSLDTSAKQGEAFFGQGTRLTVV.

This clonotype was recorded at least ten times. The V gene is TRBV27, the J gene TRBJ1-2; D is unresolved. Trimming removed 6 bases at V and 2 bases at J, with 16 bases between. Germline assignment: CDR1 MNHEY and CDR2 SMNVEV (reference sequence). This CDR3 has 15 amino acids. CDR3 in amino acids: CASSPRQPINYGYTF. The CDR3 DNA sequence: TGTGCCAGCAGCCCTCGTCAGCCGATAAACTATGGCTACACCTTC.

Many counts were recorded for this clonotype. The rearrangement uses TRBV4-2 and TRBJ1-2; perhaps TRBD1 as D (5 bases). CDR3 length equals 14 residues. Germline V lookup: CDR1 LGHNA, CDR2 YNFKEQ. The germline V and J ends were trimmed by 1 base and 3 bases, with 9 bases remaining between them. The CDR3 is CASSQAGTYYGYTF. The CDR3 bases are TGTGCCAGCAGCCAAGCCGGGACGTACTATGGCTACACCTTC.